The 25 T cell receptor beta chains below come from one sample, sequenced in a study of blood T cell repertoires in COVID-19. Only in-frame clones appear in the TCRdb table, and some are missing; sequencing was by immunoSEQ multiplex PCR. The repertoire holds fewer than 200,000 clones, with 70% to 85% as singletons. Sequenced material: peripheral blood. These receptors were obtained from a woman of 80 years or more with acute or convalescent COVID-19.

V and J are TRBV15 and TRBJ1-2, with 9 nucleotides matching TRBD1. Losses at the gene ends were 0 bases for V and 5 bases for J; bases not matched to a gene: 4. The CDR3 sequence is 15 residues long. The germline V gene encodes CDR1 LNHNV and CDR2 YYDKDF (reference sequence). The DNA for the CDR3 is TGTGCCACCAGCAGAGAGGGGACAGGGCAGTATGGCTACACCTTC. Translating gives CATSREGTGQYGYTF.

This clone was detected a few times. The chain recombines TRBV4-2 with TRBJ1-6, with TRBD1 identical over 7 bases. Germline values: CDR1 LGHNA, CDR2 YNFKEQ. CDR3 length equals 15 residues. Trimming removed 0 bases from V and 6 bases from J; junction bases left unmatched: 2. CDR3 in DNA: TGTGCCAGCAGCCAAGATGACAGGGCTAATTCACCCCTCCACTTT. Its protein product is CASSQDDRANSPLHF.

The gene calls are TRBV7-6 and TRBJ1-1, with no clear D. From germline, CDR1 is SGHVS and CDR2 FNYEAQ. V gave up 2 bases and J gave up 1 base, with 5 bases separating them. This CDR3 spans 13 amino acids. CDR3 nucleotides: TGTGCCAGCAGCTTACGGGGGAACACTGAAGCTTTCTTT. It specifies CASSLRGNTEAFF.

This clone occurred a few times. This chain uses TRBV29-1 with TRBJ1-1; D perhaps matches TRBD1 (6 bases). V shed 7 bases and J shed 2 bases, with 17 bases lying between them. The CDR3 loop spans 14 amino acids. CDR1 is SQVTM, CDR2 ANQGSEA, per germline. Here the CDR3 reads CSAGAGALNTEAFF. As DNA, the CDR3 is TGCAGCGCGGGGGCGGGGGCGCTTAACACTGAAGCTTTCTTT.

This chain connects TRBV6-4 to TRBJ1-5; D call uncertain. Germline lookup yields CDR1 MRHNA and CDR2 SNTAGT. The CDR3 extends over 14 amino acids. V gave up 4 bases and J gave up 4 bases, with 11 bases separating them. CDR3 loop: CASSVEQNNQPQHF. The DNA of the CDR3 is TGTGCCAGCAGTGTTGAACAGAATAATCAGCCCCAGCATTTT.

The count of this clone is one. The rearrangement uses TRBV2 and TRBJ2-3; 7 nucleotides line up with TRBD2. With 8 bases clipped from V and 4 bases from J, the junction kept 6 bases outside the gene matches. This CDR3 comprises 13 residues. Germline CDR1 reads SNHLY; CDR2 reads FYNNEI. The CDR3 sequence is CASLAEAADTQYF. For the CDR3, the DNA is TGTGCCAGCCTAGCGGAAGCAGCAGATACGCAGTATTTT.

V usage is TRBV5-1 and J usage is TRBJ1-2; 11 bases match TRBD1. The CDR3 extends over 17 amino acids. Trimming took 4 bases from V and 0 from J; bases not matched to a gene: 8. Germline V gene data show CDR1 as SGHRS and CDR2 as YFSETQ. CDR3 sequence (DNA): TGCGCCAGCAGCCTCCCGGGACAGGGGGGTCCTAACTATGGCTACACCTTC. This sequence encodes CASSLPGQGGPNYGYTF.

J is TRBJ2-7 and V is TRBV18; 10 bases agree with TRBD1. This CDR3 contains 14 residues. V was pared by 5 bases and J by 7 bases, with 8 bases of the junction left unmatched. CDR1 and CDR2 from the germline V gene are KGHSH and LQKENI. In DNA, the CDR3 is TGTGCCAGCTCATCCCGACAGGGGGCGCGGGAGCAGTACTTC. This encodes CASSSRQGAREQYF.

The chain links TRBV29-1 to TRBJ2-1; TRBD2 agrees at 13 bases. Germline CDR1 and CDR2: SQVTM and ANQGSEA. The V and J ends lost 6 bases and 8 bases, in that order; junction bases with no gene match: 10. The CDR3 has 15 residues. The CDR3 loop is CSVGTSGTSRDEQFF. The CDR3 nucleotides read TGCAGCGTAGGGACTAGCGGGACCAGCCGGGATGAGCAGTTCTTC.

The rearrangement uses TRBV18 and TRBJ2-4; TRBD2 matches at 7 bases. V dropped 0 bases and J dropped 1; count of bases not matched to a gene: 9. From germline, CDR1 is KGHSH and CDR2 LQKENI. The CDR3 length is 18 residues. CDR3 sequence reads: CASSPPESGTKAKNIQYF. CDR3 bases: TGTGCCAGCTCACCACCGGAAAGCGGGACGAAGGCCAAAAACATTCAGTACTTC.

Here the CDR3 reads CASTSAGEGSYEQYF. Here the CDR3 DNA reads TGTGCCAGTACTTCAGCGGGAGAGGGGTCCTACGAGCAGTACTTC. The gene calls are TRBV19 and TRBJ2-7; 8 bases fit TRBD2. The CDR3 contains 15 residues. CDR1 LNHDA and CDR2 SQIVND come from the germline V gene (reference sequence). J gave up 1 base and V 7 bases, and 9 bases lay outside the gene matches.

This clone has more than one count but fewer than ten. At one of its ends the junction is not consistent with the germline gene, which may arise from a read error. This chain links TRBV2 with TRBJ1-1; D possibly corresponds to TRBD1 (5 bases). The germline gives CDR1 SNHLY, CDR2 FYNNEI. This CDR3 region has 15 residues. The CDR3 sequence is CASSEGVGQGTEAFF. CDR3 nucleotides: TGTGCCAGCAGCGAAGGTGTGGGCCAGGGCACTGAAGCTTTCTTT.

This chain links TRBV7-2 with TRBJ2-1, with a weak D call TRBD1 (6 bases). CDR3 size: 13 residues. V was cut by 10 bases and J by 9 bases, with 19 bases left in between. Per the germline V gene, CDR1 is SGHTA and CDR2 is FQGNSA. The CDR3 DNA follows: TGTGCCATCCAGCTTAGCAGGGGTAGTGAGCAGTTCTTC. It yields the protein CAIQLSRGSEQFF.

This chain uses TRBV2 with TRBJ2-1; 10 nucleotides align to TRBD1. CDR1 SNHLY and CDR2 FYNNEI come from the germline V gene. The CDR3 loop spans 16 amino acids. J lost 3 bases, V lost 6 bases, and 8 bases had no gene match. The CDR3 bases are TGTGCCAGCAGCGTAGGGACAGGGGTAGGCTACAATGAGCAGTTCTTC. The encoded protein is CASSVGTGVGYNEQFF.

The V and J genes are TRBV27 and TRBJ2-1, with D possibly TRBD2 on 5 matching bases. The V and J ends lost 1 base and 15 bases respectively, with 16 bases between them. Looked up from germline, CDR1 is MNHEY and CDR2 is SMNVEV (reference sequence). CDR3 length: 13 residues. The CDR3 DNA follows: TGTGCCAGCAGTTTATACGGGGTTGGGAGTTCGTTCTTC. Translating it yields CASSLYGVGSSFF.

Notes on this clone: The same CDR3 is also encoded by other DNA sequences in this sample. V usage is TRBV5-6 and J usage is TRBJ1-6; D may be TRBD1 (6 bases). This CDR3 has 14 residues. V lost 0 bases, J lost 7 bases, and 8 bases lay in between. Per germline, CDR1 SGHDT and CDR2 YYEEEE. The CDR3 is CASSLGTDNSPLHF. CDR3 DNA sequence: TGTGCCAGCAGCTTGGGGACAGACAATTCACCCCTCCACTTT. Full variable domain (rest looked up from reference TRBV5-6 and TRBJ1-6): DAGVTQSPTHLIKTRGQQVTLRCSPKSGHDTVSWYQQALGQGPQFIFQYYEEEERQRGNFPDRFSGHQFPNYSSELNVNALLLGDSALYLCASSLGTDNSPLHFGNGTRLTVT.

The sample holds a few counts of this clone. The V gene is TRBV5-1, the J gene TRBJ2-2, with 13 bases fitting TRBD2. Germline-derived CDR1 and CDR2 are SGHRS and YFSETQ. The CDR3 extends over 15 amino acids. The V segment lost 4 bases and the J segment 7 bases; nucleotides outside the gene matches: 4. CDR3 coding DNA: TGCGCCAGCAGCCGGACTAGCGGGAGATACGGGGAGCTGTTTTTT. It specifies CASSRTSGRYGELFF.

V and J are TRBV3-1 (or the pseudogene TRBV3-2) and TRBJ2-5; 13 nucleotides line up with TRBD2. CDR3 length: 17 residues. Per the germline V gene, CDR1 is LGHDT and CDR2 is YNNKEL (reference sequence). J lost 5 bases, V lost 0 bases, and 6 bases had no gene match. As DNA, the CDR3 is TGTGCCAGCAGCCAAGATTACGGACTAGCGGGAGCGGAGACCCAGTACTTC. This encodes CASSQDYGLAGAETQYF.

This CDR3 is CASTISVISYNEQFF. The CDR3 nucleotides are TGTGCCAGCACCATTAGCGTTATCTCCTACAATGAGCAGTTCTTC. The rearrangement links TRBV11-3 to TRBJ2-1, with D tentatively TRBD2 (5 bases). Trimming stripped 7 bases from V and 0 bases from J, with 13 bases between. The germline V gene has CDR1 SGHNT and CDR2 YENEEA. The CDR3 sequence is 15 residues long.

V and J are TRBV5-8 and TRBJ2-7; D is possibly TRBD1 (5 bases). Trimming removed 0 bases from V and 5 bases from J, with 15 bases in between. The CDR3 length is 15 residues. CDR1 is SGHTS, CDR2 YDEGEE, per germline. The CDR3, as DNA: TGTGCCAGCAGCTTGGTGGGGATCAGGGCTAACGAGCAGTACTTC. Translating it yields CASSLVGIRANEQYF. Full variable domain (outside the CDR3, taken from reference TRBV5-8 and TRBJ2-7): EAGVTQSPTHLIKTRGQQATLRCSPISGHTSVYWYQQALGLGLQFLLWYDEGEERNRGNFPPRFSGRQFPNYSSELNVNALELEDSALYLCASSLVGIRANEQYFGPGTRLTVT.

This chain joins TRBV27 and TRBJ1-2, with D unclear. The germline gives CDR1 MNHEY, CDR2 SMNVEV (reference sequence). The CDR3 loop spans 14 amino acids. Trimming removed 1 base at V and 4 bases at J, with 10 bases between. Written as DNA, the CDR3 is TGTGCCAGCAGTTTATTCGGGGTTGGCTATGGCTACACCTTC. Translating it yields CASSLFGVGYGYTF.

This chain uses TRBV4-1 with TRBJ2-6; no clear D gene. This CDR3 has 15 residues. V was cut by 1 base and J by 1 base, with 5 bases left in between. Germline V CDR1 and CDR2: MGHRA, YSYEKL. CDR3 DNA sequence: TGCGCCAGCAGCCAAGTTAGTTCTGGGGCCAACGTCCTGACTTTC. It is translated as CASSQVSSGANVLTF.

The rearrangement links TRBV10-3 to TRBJ1-5; no clear D. The CDR3 length is 15 residues. Trimming removed 2 bases at V and 0 bases at J, with 8 bases between. The germline CDR1 and CDR2 sequences are ENHRY and SYGVKD. The chain's CDR3 is CAISEVQYSNQPQHF. The CDR3 DNA reads as TGTGCCATCAGTGAGGTACAGTATAGCAATCAGCCCCAGCATTTT.

The chain combines TRBV27 with TRBJ2-1; 11 nucleotides line up with TRBD2. V was pared by 5 bases and J by 5 bases, with 11 bases of the junction left unmatched. This CDR3 comprises 17 residues. Per the germline V gene, CDR1 is MNHEY and CDR2 is SMNVEV (reference sequence). CDR3 coding DNA: TGTGCCAGCAGTCCATCTCCGGGACTAGCGGAGGACAATGAGCAGTTCTTC. Its translation is CASSPSPGLAEDNEQFF.

The rearrangement links TRBV29-1 to TRBJ1-1; 8 bases fit TRBD1. Unmatched junction bases numbered 2, after V lost 6 bases and J lost 5 bases. Germline CDR1 is SQVTM and CDR2 is ANQGSEA. This CDR3 has 11 residues. The CDR3: CSVDRGTEAFF. CDR3 DNA: TGCAGCGTAGACAGGGGAACTGAAGCTTTCTTT.